This T cell receptor beta chain was found in a study of early T cells in non-severe SARS-CoV-2 infection (dated by TCRdb to about 2021). Regarding the study in general: Bulk RNA from unsorted whole blood was used for TCR sequencing, so alpha and beta chains could not be paired.

Findings and caveats that apply to the study as a whole: VDJdb matching was skewed toward anti-spike CD8 responses, so virus-specific expansions were likely underestimated and private and CD4 specificities were missed.

The CDR3 sequence holds 14 residues, the cysteine and phenylalanine included. Solely the CDR3 DNA is kept, with 42 bases framed from the first base. Concerning this clonotype itself: The antigen it binds to is not known. No base qualities exist here, and no much larger clone lies one base off it.

A case-control design nested within a healthcare worker cohort in London, UK, was used, with weekly nasopharyngeal swab PCR tests and blood sampling performed. Healthcare workers were recruited during the week of the UK lockdown, between 23 and 31 March 2020, and followed weekly for up to about 15 weeks. The library came from 5' RACE. The instrument given in TCRdb is NextSeq 500. Unique molecular identifiers were attached to individual cDNA molecules in the TCR library protocol so that sequencing error and PCR bias could be corrected. TCR alpha and beta chains were both sequenced, and the abundances of alpha and beta sequences in each sample were closely correlated with each other. In the paper's pipeline: Decombinator V4 was used to perform V gene, J gene and CDR3 annotation of TCR sequences. Expanded TCRs were defined as changing significantly between any two time points under a Poisson model with p below 0.0001. TCR abundances were normalised to the total number of TCRs sequenced per sample and expressed as counts per million. TRAV1-2 paired with TRAJ12, TRAJ20 or TRAJ33 defined MAIT TCRs, while TRAV10 paired with TRAJ18 defined iNKT TCRs. VDJdb, accessed 1 November 2021, was searched for CMV, EBV and SARS-CoV-2 annotated TCRs, with TCRs annotated for multiple antigens excluded. The public reads were reprocessed in TCRdb via fastp at Q25 and MiXCR, keeping in-frame beta chains. Every entry covers one CDR3 protein and lists the most common genes and DNA from its rows. None of the V and J calls come from the authors' own analysis; TCRdb made them. The sample table holds 50,000 to 70,000 distinct CDR3 sequences, of which roughly 8.4% were seen once. The leading ten clones occupy 3% to 4% of the sample.

This chain joins TRBV1 to TRBJ2-7; TRBD1 is taken as the D call from the table, unchecked against the DNA. TRBV1 is a pseudogene segment. The receptor was isolated from an adult who was a healthcare worker with PCR-confirmed SARS-CoV-2 infection or an uninfected control (not recorded which). The specimen sequenced was whole blood. The CDR3 is CTSTPGHFLGEQYF. The DNA sequence follows: TGCACCAGCACCCCGGGACACTTTCTTGGGGAGCAGTACTTC.